The clone carrying this T cell receptor (beta chain) was seen at least ten times. Its antigen remains unknown. This sample was included in a study of regulatory T cells in long-lasting Graves disease. Study-wide points: The study found persistent patients shared more public clonotypes (approximately 2,700) than new patients (about 990).

Trimming shortened V by 1 base and J by 2 bases, and 12 bases separated the two germline ends. Germline lookup yields CDR1 DFQATT and CDR2 SNEGSKA (reference sequence). CDR3 size: 14 residues. Stated time point: persistent/refractory GD, antithyroid drugs over 5 years with positive TRAb. PBMC-extracted RNA yielded the TCR library. Construction of TCR beta libraries relied on iRepertoire HTBI primers and on Arm-PCR targeting CDR3 regions. TCRdb fed the multiplex PCR reads into MiXCR, producing one record per CDR3 protein. The data show around 400,000 distinct CDR3 sequences, roughly 25% seen once. The sequence was collected from a woman aged 35 to 49 with Graves disease. This rearrangement joins TRBV20-1 to TRBJ2-7; D not resolved. Sequenced here: peripheral blood mononuclear cells (PBMCs), sampled when the disease was refractory, from a patient treated with antithyroid drugs. The CDR3 reads CSARVFTKTYEQYF. The DNA of the CDR3 is TGCAGTGCTAGAGTCTTTACCAAAACCTACGAGCAGTACTTC.